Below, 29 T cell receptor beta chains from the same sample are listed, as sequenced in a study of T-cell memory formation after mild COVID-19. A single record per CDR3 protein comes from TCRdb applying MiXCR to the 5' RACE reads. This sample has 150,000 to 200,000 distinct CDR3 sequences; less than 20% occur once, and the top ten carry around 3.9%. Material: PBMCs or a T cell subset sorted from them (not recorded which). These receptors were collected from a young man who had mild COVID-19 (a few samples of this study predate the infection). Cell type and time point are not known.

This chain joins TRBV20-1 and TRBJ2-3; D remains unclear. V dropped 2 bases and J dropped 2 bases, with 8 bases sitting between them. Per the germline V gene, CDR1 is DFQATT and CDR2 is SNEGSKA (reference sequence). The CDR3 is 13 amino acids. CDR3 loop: CSARKTDTDTQYF. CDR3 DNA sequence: TGCAGTGCTAGAAAGACTGACACAGATACGCAGTATTTT.

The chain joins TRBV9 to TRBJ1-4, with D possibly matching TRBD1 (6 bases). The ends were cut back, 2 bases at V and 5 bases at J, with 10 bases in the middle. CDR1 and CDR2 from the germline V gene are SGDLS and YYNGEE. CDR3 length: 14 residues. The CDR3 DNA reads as TGTGCCAGCAGCGTGGGCCAGGGGAATGAAAAACTGTTTTTT. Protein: CASSVGQGNEKLFF.

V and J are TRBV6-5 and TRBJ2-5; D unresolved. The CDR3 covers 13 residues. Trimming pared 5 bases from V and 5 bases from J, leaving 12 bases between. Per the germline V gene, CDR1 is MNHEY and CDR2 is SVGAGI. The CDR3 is CASSPPGTETQYF. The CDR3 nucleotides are TGTGCCAGCAGTCCCCCGGGCACCGAGACCCAGTACTTC.

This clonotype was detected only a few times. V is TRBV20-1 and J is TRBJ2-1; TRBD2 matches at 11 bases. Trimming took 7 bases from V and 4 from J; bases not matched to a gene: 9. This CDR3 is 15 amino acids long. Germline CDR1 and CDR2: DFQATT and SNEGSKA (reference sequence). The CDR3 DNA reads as TGCAGTGTTCCAACCACTAGCGGGGGATACAATGAGCAGTTCTTC. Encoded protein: CSVPTTSGGYNEQFF.

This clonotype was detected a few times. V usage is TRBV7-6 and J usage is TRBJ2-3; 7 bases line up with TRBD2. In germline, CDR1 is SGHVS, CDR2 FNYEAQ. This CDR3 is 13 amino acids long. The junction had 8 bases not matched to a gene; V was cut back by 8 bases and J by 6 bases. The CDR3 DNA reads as TGTGCCAGCGAGAGGACTAGTGGTGATACGCAGTATTTT. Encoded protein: CASERTSGDTQYF.

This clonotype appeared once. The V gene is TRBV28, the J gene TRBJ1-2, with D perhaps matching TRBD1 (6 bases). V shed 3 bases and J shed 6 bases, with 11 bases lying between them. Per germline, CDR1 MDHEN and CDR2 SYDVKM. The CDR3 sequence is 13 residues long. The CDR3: CASSFAGAHGYTF. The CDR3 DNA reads TGTGCCAGCAGTTTCGCAGGGGCACATGGCTACACCTTC.

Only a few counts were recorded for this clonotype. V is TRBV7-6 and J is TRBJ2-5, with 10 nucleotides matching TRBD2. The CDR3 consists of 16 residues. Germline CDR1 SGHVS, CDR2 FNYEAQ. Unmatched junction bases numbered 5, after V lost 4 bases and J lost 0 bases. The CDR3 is CASSSLAGANQETQYF. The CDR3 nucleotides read TGTGCCAGCAGCTCTCTAGCGGGGGCGAACCAAGAGACCCAGTACTTC.

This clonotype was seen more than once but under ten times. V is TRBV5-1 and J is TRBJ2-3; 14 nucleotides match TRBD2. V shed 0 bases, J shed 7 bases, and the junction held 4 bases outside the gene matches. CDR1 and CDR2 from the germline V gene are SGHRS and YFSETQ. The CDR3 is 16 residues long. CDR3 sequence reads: CASSLVTSGGVHTQYF. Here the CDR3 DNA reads TGCGCCAGCAGCTTGGTGACTAGCGGGGGGGTTCATACGCAGTATTTT.

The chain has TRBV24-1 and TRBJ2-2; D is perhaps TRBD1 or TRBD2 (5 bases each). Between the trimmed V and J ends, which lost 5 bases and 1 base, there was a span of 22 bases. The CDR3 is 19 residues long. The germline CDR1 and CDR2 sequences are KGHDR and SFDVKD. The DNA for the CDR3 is TGTGCCACCAGTGGCATATCGTTTGGGGGATTATGGAACACCGGGGAGCTGTTTTTT. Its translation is CATSGISFGGLWNTGELFF.

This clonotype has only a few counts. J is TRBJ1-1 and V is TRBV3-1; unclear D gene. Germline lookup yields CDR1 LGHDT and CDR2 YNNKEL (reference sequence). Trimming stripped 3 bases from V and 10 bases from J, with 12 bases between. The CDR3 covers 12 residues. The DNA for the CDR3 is TGTGCCAGCAGCCAGAGAGGAGGGAGAGCTTTCTTT. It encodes CASSQRGGRAFF.

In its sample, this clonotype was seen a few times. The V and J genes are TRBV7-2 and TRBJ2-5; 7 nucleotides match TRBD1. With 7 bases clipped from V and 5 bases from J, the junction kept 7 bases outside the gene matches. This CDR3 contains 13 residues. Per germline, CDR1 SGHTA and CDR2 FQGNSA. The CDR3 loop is CASTPGTEETQYF. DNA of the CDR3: TGTGCCAGCACCCCCGGGACAGAGGAGACCCAGTACTTC.

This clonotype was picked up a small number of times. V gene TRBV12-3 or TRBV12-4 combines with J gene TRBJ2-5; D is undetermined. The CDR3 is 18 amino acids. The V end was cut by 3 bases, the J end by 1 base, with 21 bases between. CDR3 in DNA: TGTGCCAGCAGTTTTTCGTGGCCGCCAGGCCGAACCCAAGAGACCCAGTACTTC. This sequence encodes CASSFSWPPGRTQETQYF.

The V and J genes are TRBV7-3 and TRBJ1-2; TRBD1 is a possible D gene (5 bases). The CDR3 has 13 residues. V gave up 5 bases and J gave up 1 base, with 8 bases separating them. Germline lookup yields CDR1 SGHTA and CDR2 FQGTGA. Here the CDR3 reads CASSPQVNYGYTF. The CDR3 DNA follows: TGTGCCAGCAGCCCACAGGTTAACTATGGCTACACCTTC.

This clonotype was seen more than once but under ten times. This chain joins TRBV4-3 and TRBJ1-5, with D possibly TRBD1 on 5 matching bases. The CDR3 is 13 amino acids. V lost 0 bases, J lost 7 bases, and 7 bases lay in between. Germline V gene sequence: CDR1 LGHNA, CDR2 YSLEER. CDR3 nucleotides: TGCGCCAGCAGCCAAGATTGGGGCCAGCCCCAGCATTTT. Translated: CASSQDWGQPQHF.

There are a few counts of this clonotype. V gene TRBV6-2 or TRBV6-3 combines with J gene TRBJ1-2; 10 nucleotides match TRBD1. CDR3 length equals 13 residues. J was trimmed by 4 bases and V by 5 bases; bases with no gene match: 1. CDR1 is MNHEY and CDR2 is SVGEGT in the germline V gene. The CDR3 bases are TGTGCCAGCAGTCGGGACAGGGGCTATGGCTACACCTTC. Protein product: CASSRDRGYGYTF.

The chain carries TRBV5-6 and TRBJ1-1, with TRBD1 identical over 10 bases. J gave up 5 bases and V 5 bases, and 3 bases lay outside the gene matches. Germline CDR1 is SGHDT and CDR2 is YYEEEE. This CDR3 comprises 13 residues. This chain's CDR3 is CASSWGQGTEAFF. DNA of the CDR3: TGTGCCAGCAGTTGGGGACAGGGGACTGAAGCTTTCTTT.

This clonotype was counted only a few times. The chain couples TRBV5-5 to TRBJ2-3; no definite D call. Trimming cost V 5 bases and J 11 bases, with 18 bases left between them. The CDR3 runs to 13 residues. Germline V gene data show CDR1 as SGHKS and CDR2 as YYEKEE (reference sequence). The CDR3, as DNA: TGTGCCAGCAGTCTCCCCCCAGGCCGTTTGCAGTATTTT. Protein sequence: CASSLPPGRLQYF.

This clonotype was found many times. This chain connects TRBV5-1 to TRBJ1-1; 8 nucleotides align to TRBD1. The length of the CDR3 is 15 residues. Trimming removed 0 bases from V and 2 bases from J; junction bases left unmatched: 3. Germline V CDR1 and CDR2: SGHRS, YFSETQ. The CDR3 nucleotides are TGCGCCAGCAGCTTGGACGGACAGGGAAACACTGAAGCTTTCTTT. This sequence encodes CASSLDGQGNTEAFF.

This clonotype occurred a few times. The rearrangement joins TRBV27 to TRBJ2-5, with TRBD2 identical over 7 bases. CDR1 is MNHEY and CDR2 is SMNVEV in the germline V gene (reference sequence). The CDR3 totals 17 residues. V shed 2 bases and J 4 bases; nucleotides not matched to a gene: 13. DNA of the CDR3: TGTGCCAGCAGTTTACGTCCCTTCAGCGGGGTGGGAGAGACCCAGTACTTC. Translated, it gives CASSLRPFSGVGETQYF.

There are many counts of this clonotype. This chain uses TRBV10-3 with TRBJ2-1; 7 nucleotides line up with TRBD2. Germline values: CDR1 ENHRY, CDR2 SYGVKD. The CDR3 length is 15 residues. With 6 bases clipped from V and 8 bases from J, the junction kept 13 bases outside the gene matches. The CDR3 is CAISPGGAGGDEQFF. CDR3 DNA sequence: TGTGCCATCAGCCCGGGGGGAGCGGGTGGGGATGAGCAGTTCTTC.

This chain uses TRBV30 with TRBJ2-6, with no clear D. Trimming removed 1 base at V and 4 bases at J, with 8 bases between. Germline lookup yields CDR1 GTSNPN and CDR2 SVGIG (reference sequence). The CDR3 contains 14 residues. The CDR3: CAWSAMGGANVLTF. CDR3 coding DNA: TGTGCCTGGAGTGCCATGGGGGGGGCCAACGTCCTGACTTTC.

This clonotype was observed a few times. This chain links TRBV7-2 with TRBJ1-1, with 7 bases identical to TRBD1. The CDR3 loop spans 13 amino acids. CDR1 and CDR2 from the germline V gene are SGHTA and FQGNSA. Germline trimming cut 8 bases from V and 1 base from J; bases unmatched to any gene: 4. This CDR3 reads CASERQGNTEAFF. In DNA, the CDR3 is TGTGCCAGCGAGAGACAGGGGAACACTGAAGCTTTCTTT.

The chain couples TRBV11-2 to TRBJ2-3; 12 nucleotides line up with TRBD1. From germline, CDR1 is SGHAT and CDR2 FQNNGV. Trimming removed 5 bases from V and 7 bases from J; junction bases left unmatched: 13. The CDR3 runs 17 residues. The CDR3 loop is CASSPLRDRGLSNTQYF. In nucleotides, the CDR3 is TGTGCCAGCAGCCCACTAAGGGACAGGGGGCTGTCGAATACGCAGTATTTT.

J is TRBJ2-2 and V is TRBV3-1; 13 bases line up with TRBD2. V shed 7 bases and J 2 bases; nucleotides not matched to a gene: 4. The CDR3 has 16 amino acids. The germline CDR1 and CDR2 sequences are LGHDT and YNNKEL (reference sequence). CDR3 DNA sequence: TGTGCCAGCAAAGGACTAGCGGGGGCCAACACCGGGGAGCTGTTTTTT. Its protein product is CASKGLAGANTGELFF.

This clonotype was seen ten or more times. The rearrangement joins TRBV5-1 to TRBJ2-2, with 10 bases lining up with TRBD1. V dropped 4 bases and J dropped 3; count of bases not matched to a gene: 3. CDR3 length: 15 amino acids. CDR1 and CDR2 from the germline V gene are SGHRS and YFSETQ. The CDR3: CASSAGTGDTGELFF. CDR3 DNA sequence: TGCGCCAGCAGCGCCGGGACAGGGGACACCGGGGAGCTGTTTTTT.

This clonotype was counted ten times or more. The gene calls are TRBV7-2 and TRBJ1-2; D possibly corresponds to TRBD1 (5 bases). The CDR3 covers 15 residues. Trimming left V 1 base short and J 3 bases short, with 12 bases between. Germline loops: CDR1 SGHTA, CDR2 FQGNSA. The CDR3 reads CASSLVQGADYGYTF. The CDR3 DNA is TGTGCCAGCAGCTTAGTCCAGGGCGCCGACTATGGCTACACCTTC.

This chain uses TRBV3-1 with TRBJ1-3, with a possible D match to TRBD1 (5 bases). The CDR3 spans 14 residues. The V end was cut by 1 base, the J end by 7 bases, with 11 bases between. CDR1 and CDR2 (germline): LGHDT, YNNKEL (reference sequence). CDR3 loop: CASSQVPGRNTIYF. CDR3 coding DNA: TGTGCCAGCAGCCAAGTACCAGGGAGGAACACCATATATTTT.

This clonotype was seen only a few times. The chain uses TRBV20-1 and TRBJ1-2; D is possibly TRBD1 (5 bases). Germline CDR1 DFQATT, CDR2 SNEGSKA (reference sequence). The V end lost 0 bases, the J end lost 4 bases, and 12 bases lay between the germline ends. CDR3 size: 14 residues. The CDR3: CSARDGGVLYGYTF. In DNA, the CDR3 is TGCAGTGCTAGAGATGGAGGGGTGCTCTATGGCTACACCTTC.

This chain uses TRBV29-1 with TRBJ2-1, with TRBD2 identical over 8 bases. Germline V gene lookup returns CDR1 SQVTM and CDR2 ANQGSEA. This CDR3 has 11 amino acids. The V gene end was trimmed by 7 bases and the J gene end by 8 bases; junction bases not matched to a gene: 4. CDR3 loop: CSGTSSHEQFF. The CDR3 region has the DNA TGCAGCGGGACTAGCAGCCATGAGCAGTTCTTC.